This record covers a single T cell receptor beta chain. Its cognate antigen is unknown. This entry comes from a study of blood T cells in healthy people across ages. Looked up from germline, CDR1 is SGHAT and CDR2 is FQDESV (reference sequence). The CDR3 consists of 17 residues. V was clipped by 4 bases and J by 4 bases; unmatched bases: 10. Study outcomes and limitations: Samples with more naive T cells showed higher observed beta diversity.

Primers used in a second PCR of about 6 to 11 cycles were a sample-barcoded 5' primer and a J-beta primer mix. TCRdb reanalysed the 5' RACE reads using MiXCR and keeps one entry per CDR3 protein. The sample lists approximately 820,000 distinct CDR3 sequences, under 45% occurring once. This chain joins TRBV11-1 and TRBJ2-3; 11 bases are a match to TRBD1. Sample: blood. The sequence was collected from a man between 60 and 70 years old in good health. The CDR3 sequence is CASSSRTGGFFADTQYF. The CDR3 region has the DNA TGTGCCAGCAGCTCAAGGACAGGGGGCTTTTTCGCAGATACGCAGTATTTT.